This T cell receptor beta chain was found in a study of CD8+ T cells in alopecia areata. TCR sequencing used cDNA made by reverse transcription of extracted RNA. The repertoire was sequenced with immunoSEQ multiplex PCR; TCRdb's copy has only in-frame clones and lacks some. In the table there are some 200,000 clones, approximately 59% of which are singletons. V lost 0 bases, J lost 9 bases, and 16 bases lay in between. The germline V gene has CDR1 GTSNPN and CDR2 SVGIG (reference sequence). There are 14 residues in the CDR3. The clonotype was recovered from a human donor with alopecia areata. The rearrangement uses TRBV30 and TRBJ2-3, with D possibly TRBD2 on 6 matching bases. Sequenced here: CD4+ T cells sorted from blood, sampled at week 0. This chain's CDR3 is CAWSVLGSGGTQYF. In DNA, the CDR3 is TGTGCCTGGAGTGTACTAGGGTCTGGAGGGACGCAGTATTTT. The full variable domain, with the rest looked up from reference TRBV30 and TRBJ2-3, is SQTIHQWPATLVQPVGSPLSLECTVEGTSNPNLYWYRQAAGRGLQLLFYSVGIGQISSEVPQNLSASRPQDRQFILSSKKLLLSDSGFYLCAWSVLGSGGTQYFGPGTRLTVL.